Each of the 24 T cell receptor beta chains below was sequenced from the same sample in a study of blood T cell repertoires in COVID-19. Method: immunoSEQ multiplex PCR; TCRdb's copy keeps in-frame clones and lacks some. The sample includes over 250,000 clones, 82% of them seen just once. What was sequenced was PBMCs or T cells enriched from blood (not recorded which). All receptors derive from a man aged 35-49 years who had been exposed to COVID-19.

This clone has more than one count but fewer than ten. At the DNA level, this CDR3 is encoded by other sequences in the same sample as well. The chain couples TRBV10-3 to TRBJ2-7, with 7 bases lining up with TRBD2. The CDR3 loop spans 13 amino acids. The ends lost 6 bases at V and 0 bases at J; junction bases unmatched: 2. CDR1 and CDR2 from the germline V gene are ENHRY and SYGVKD. The DNA of the CDR3 is TGTGCCATCAGGGGCGGGAGCTCCTACGAGCAGTACTTC. Translation gives CAIRGGSSYEQYF.

The chain combines TRBV4-2 with TRBJ1-1; D might be TRBD1 (5 bases). V was cut by 1 base and J by 0 bases, with 9 bases left in between. The CDR3 covers 15 residues. Germline V gene lookup returns CDR1 LGHNA and CDR2 YNFKEQ. Here the CDR3 DNA reads TGTGCCAGCAGCCAAGGGGAGGGGATGAACACTGAAGCTTTCTTT. Amino acids: CASSQGEGMNTEAFF.

The rearrangement uses TRBV5-1 and TRBJ2-3; weak D call: TRBD1 (6 bases). V shed 7 bases and J shed 0 bases, with 12 bases lying between them. Germline values: CDR1 SGHRS, CDR2 YFSETQ. This CDR3 spans 14 amino acids. The CDR3 is CASFRTASTDTQYF. CDR3 nucleotides: TGCGCCAGCTTCCGGACAGCTAGCACAGATACGCAGTATTTT. Combining the CDR3 with reference TRBV5-1 and TRBJ2-3 gives the whole variable domain KAGVTQTPRYLIKTRGQQVTLSCSPISGHRSVSWYQQTPGQGLQFLFEYFSETQRNKGNFPGRFSGRQFSNSRSEMNVSTLELGDSALYLCASFRTASTDTQYFGPGTRLTVL.

This rearrangement joins TRBV7-2 to TRBJ2-4; 9 positions agree with TRBD1. CDR1 and CDR2 from the germline V gene are SGHTA and FQGNSA. V trimming: 5 bases; J trimming: 0 bases; junction bases outside the gene matches: 11. The CDR3 sequence is 18 residues long. CDR3 protein: CASSPDRGADVAKNIQYF. The CDR3 nucleotides read TGTGCCAGCAGCCCTGACAGGGGGGCGGATGTAGCCAAAAACATTCAGTACTTC.

This clone appeared a single time. The rearrangement links TRBV2 to TRBJ2-2; TRBD2 agrees at 12 bases. The CDR3 covers 15 residues. Germline trimming cut 5 bases from V and 7 bases from J; bases unmatched to any gene: 5. Germline-derived CDR1 and CDR2 are SNHLY and FYNNEI. CDR3 DNA: TGTGCCAGCAGTCTAGCGGGAGGGCCAAGCGGGGAGCTGTTTTTT. Its protein product is CASSLAGGPSGELFF.

The chain combines TRBV6-5 with TRBJ2-1, with D perhaps matching TRBD2 (6 bases). Germline assignment: CDR1 MNHEY and CDR2 SVGAGI. The V gene lost 6 bases and the J gene lost 6 bases, with 12 bases spanning the gap. This CDR3 is built from 13 residues. CDR3 in amino acids: CASRGGGLNEQFF. DNA of the CDR3: TGTGCCAGCAGGGGGGGAGGTCTCAATGAGCAGTTCTTC.

This sequence joins TRBV4-2 and TRBJ2-7; D remains ambiguous. V was trimmed by 0 bases and J by 4 bases, leaving 19 bases between them. The CDR3 length is 17 residues. The V gene's germline CDR1 is LGHNA and CDR2 YNFKEQ. CDR3 protein: CASSQDYLPKELYEQYF. The CDR3 DNA sequence: TGTGCCAGCAGCCAAGATTATCTCCCCAAAGAACTTTACGAGCAGTACTTC.

This chain links TRBV19 with TRBJ1-5, with TRBD1 as a possible D gene (6 bases). The CDR3 runs to 17 residues. The germline gives CDR1 LNHDA, CDR2 SQIVND (reference sequence). V was cut by 0 bases and J by 6 bases, with 18 bases left in between. Here the CDR3 reads CASSIDLGGAGRQPQHF. In DNA, the CDR3 is TGTGCCAGTAGTATAGATCTAGGGGGAGCAGGGCGTCAGCCCCAGCATTTT.

Details on this clone: This may arise from a read error, as a much more abundant clone is one base away. The chain combines TRBV2 with TRBJ2-7; possible D gene TRBD1, 5 bases. CDR1 is SNHLY and CDR2 is FYNNEI in the germline V gene. With 6 bases removed from V and 2 bases from J, the gap between germline ends came to 5 bases. The CDR3 contains 11 residues. CDR3 coding DNA: TGTGCCAGCAGGACAGCCTACGAGCAGTACTTC. Translation gives CASRTAYEQYF.

The V call is TRBV12-3 or TRBV12-4, the J call TRBJ1-1; D unclear. This CDR3 contains 12 residues. The V end was cut by 7 bases, the J end by 7 bases, with 13 bases between. CDR3 sequence (DNA): TGTGCCAGCACCAAACTAAGTAGTGAAGCTTTCTTT. Its protein is CASTKLSSEAFF.

The chain carries TRBV10-2 and TRBJ1-4; a weak D match, TRBD1 (5 bases). Germline CDR1 is WSHSY and CDR2 is SAAADI. V was shortened by 6 bases and J by 1 base, with 12 bases between the two germline ends. The CDR3 extends over 15 amino acids. The CDR3 DNA sequence: TGCGCCAGCAGGGGGAACCAGGGAACTAATGAAAAACTGTTTTTT. The encoded protein is CASRGNQGTNEKLFF.

The rearrangement links TRBV13 to TRBJ2-3; unclear D gene. The CDR3 covers 11 residues. Trimming took 6 bases from V and 6 from J, leaving 7 bases between them. Germline assignment: CDR1 PRHDT and CDR2 FYEKMQ (reference sequence). The CDR3 sequence: CASRLLDTQYF. The CDR3 DNA reads TGTGCCAGCAGACTGCTGGATACGCAGTATTTT. Filled out from reference TRBV13 and TRBJ2-3, the complete variable domain reads AAGVIQSPRHLIKEKRETATLKCYPIPRHDTVYWYQQGPGQDPQFLISFYEKMQSDKGSIPDRFSAQQFSDYHSELNMSSLELGDSALYFCASRLLDTQYFGPGTRLTVL.

The V and J genes are TRBV28 and TRBJ2-5; 11 nucleotides match TRBD1. The length of the CDR3 is 16 residues. Germline trimming cut 5 bases from V and 3 bases from J; bases unmatched to any gene: 8. CDR1 and CDR2 from the germline V gene are MDHEN and SYDVKM. In nucleotides, the CDR3 is TGTGCCAGCAGTCCCGGGACAGGGGGACGGAAAGAGACCCAGTACTTC. Its translation is CASSPGTGGRKETQYF.

The genes are TRBV3-1 (or the pseudogene TRBV3-2) and TRBJ2-5; 10 positions match TRBD2. This CDR3 spans 20 amino acids. The ends lost 1 base at V and 4 bases at J; junction bases unmatched: 18. CDR1 is LGHDT, CDR2 YNNKEL, per germline (reference sequence). The CDR3, as DNA: TGTGCCAGCAGCCAAGTTGGAGCGGTTAGGTGGTCTAGCGGGAGAGAGACCCAGTACTTC. It encodes CASSQVGAVRWSSGRETQYF.

The rearrangement joins TRBV4-1 to TRBJ2-5; 9 nucleotides align to TRBD2. The CDR3 spans 16 residues. V lost 3 bases, J lost 1 base, and 6 bases stayed unmatched. Germline lookup yields CDR1 MGHRA and CDR2 YSYEKL. In DNA, the CDR3 is TGCGCCAGCAGCCAGAGACTAGCGGCTTCCCAAGAGACCCAGTACTTC. Translated: CASSQRLAASQETQYF.

The chain carries TRBV18 and TRBJ1-1, with D tentatively TRBD1 (6 bases). Germline V gives CDR1 KGHSH, CDR2 LQKENI. Between the trimmed V and J ends, which lost 2 bases and 1 base, there was a span of 8 bases. The CDR3 sequence is 14 residues long. This CDR3 is CASSPGQRNTEAFF. In DNA, the CDR3 is TGTGCCAGCTCACCAGGACAGCGGAACACTGAAGCTTTCTTT.

V gene TRBV7-9 combines with J gene TRBJ2-3; 15 nucleotides match TRBD2. The V gene's germline CDR1 is SEHNR and CDR2 FQNEAQ (reference sequence). The CDR3 sequence is 15 residues long. J lost 4 bases, V lost 8 bases, and 4 bases had no gene match. CDR3 region: CASRGLAGGPDTQYF. As DNA, the CDR3 is TGTGCCAGCCGAGGACTAGCGGGAGGGCCAGATACGCAGTATTTT.

This clone was recorded only once. This sequence joins TRBV19 and TRBJ2-1, with a weak D call TRBD2 (5 bases). The CDR3 is 12 amino acids. The V gene lost 7 bases and the J gene lost 9 bases, with 13 bases spanning the gap. CDR1 and CDR2 (germline): LNHDA, SQIVND (reference sequence). The CDR3 is CASTESGGEQFF. The CDR3 DNA reads as TGTGCCAGTACAGAGAGCGGCGGTGAGCAGTTCTTC.

The V and J genes are TRBV18 and TRBJ2-5; 9 positions match TRBD1. The CDR3 spans 15 residues. The germline V gene encodes CDR1 KGHSH and CDR2 LQKENI. J lost 4 bases, V lost 3 bases, and 6 bases had no gene match. The CDR3 is CASSPHGTGLETQYF. CDR3 in DNA: TGTGCCAGCTCACCGCACGGGACAGGGTTAGAGACCCAGTACTTC.

This chain connects TRBV24-1 to TRBJ2-5; 8 positions agree with TRBD2. The CDR3 is 16 amino acids. J was trimmed by 5 bases and V by 2 bases; bases with no gene match: 9. The germline V gene has CDR1 KGHDR and CDR2 SFDVKD. Here the CDR3 DNA reads TGTGCCACCAGTGATTCGGGAGGGCCCGGTGGGGAGACCCAGTACTTC. It specifies CATSDSGGPGGETQYF.

This chain connects TRBV18 to TRBJ2-5; D gene unclear. Trimming cost V 2 bases and J 4 bases, with 8 bases left between them. Germline V gene sequence: CDR1 KGHSH, CDR2 LQKENI. This CDR3 has 13 amino acids. This CDR3 reads CASSPSSGETQYF. CDR3 sequence (DNA): TGTGCCAGCTCACCATCGTCGGGAGAGACCCAGTACTTC.

The chain carries TRBV11-3 and TRBJ2-7, with 7 bases identical to TRBD2. From germline, CDR1 is SGHNT and CDR2 YENEEA. This CDR3 is built from 18 residues. Unmatched junction bases numbered 14, after V lost 3 bases and J lost 0 bases. The CDR3: CASSFSAGAEVGSYEQYF. The CDR3 DNA reads as TGTGCCAGCAGCTTTTCTGCGGGAGCGGAGGTTGGCTCCTACGAGCAGTACTTC.

This clone has only a few counts. The V gene is TRBV10-1, the J gene TRBJ2-1, with 7 bases lining up with TRBD2. The CDR3 has 12 residues. V was clipped by 4 bases and J by 13 bases; unmatched bases: 7. Germline loops: CDR1 WNHNN, CDR2 SYGVQD (reference sequence). CDR3: CASSVQAGAQFF. CDR3 DNA sequence: TGCGCCAGCAGTGTCCAGGCGGGAGCCCAGTTCTTC.

This chain connects TRBV7-8 to TRBJ1-2, with 8 bases lining up with TRBD1. The J segment lost 8 bases and the V segment lost 4 bases, leaving 9 bases of the junction unmatched. This CDR3 has 14 amino acids. Germline assignment: CDR1 SGHVS and CDR2 FQNEAQ. This CDR3 is CASSYGQGREGYTF. The CDR3 DNA reads as TGTGCCAGCAGCTACGGACAGGGCAGGGAGGGCTACACCTTC.